The TCR beta chain described here comes from a study of blood T cell repertoires in COVID-19. Study overall: Both acute and convalescent COVID-19 samples were obtained from the United States, Italy and Spain. Sample material is recorded as cDNA or gDNA derived from T cells, B-cell-depleted T cells, or PBMCs.

There are 19 residues in the CDR3. Germline assignment: CDR1 SGHAT and CDR2 FQNNGV. The junction had 9 bases not matched to a gene; V was cut back by 0 bases and J by 2 bases. TCRdb's copy holds only in-frame clones and misses some; the assay was immunoSEQ multiplex PCR. The profile shows 140,000 to 150,000 clones, about 82% of them singletons. Participant ages covered about 18 to 89 years across around 22 US areas. Participants' own reports of clinical history determined their cohort assignment. The TCR originated in a woman between 35 and 50 years old who had recovered from COVID-19. Source material: PBMCs or T cells enriched from blood (not recorded which). The chain has TRBV11-2 and TRBJ2-7, with 14 bases fitting TRBD2. CDR3 coding DNA: TGTGCCAGCAGCTTAGATGGGGGGACTAGCGGGAGAAATCCCTACGAGCAGTACTTC. Protein product: CASSLDGGTSGRNPYEQYF.